This T cell receptor (delta chain) was captured in a study of DNA immune sequencing with unique molecular identifiers. Study summary: Sequencing input was roughly 100 ng for enriched and 1 ug for non-enriched PBMC DNA.

Primers for all 8 TRDV and 4 TRDJ genes amplified genomic DNA in 32-plex. A 12-nucleotide UMI was added during approximately 3 barcoding PCR cycles before adapter PCR. TCRdb redid the clone calls on the multiplex PCR reads with CATT. The sample carries over 550 delta-chain clones, about a tenth recorded once. The CDR3 runs to 20 residues. The J gene is given as TRDJ1, and the V gene is not called; the table's D call TRDD3 went unverified against the DNA. Material for sequencing was gamma-delta T cells from PBMCs. This receptor was identified in a human donor in good health. This CDR3 reads CACDPLDRTGGLGYTDKLIF. Written as DNA, the CDR3 is TGTGCCTGTGACCCTCTCGATCGTACTGGGGGACTTGGATACACCGATAAACTCATCTTT.